This is a list of T cell receptor beta chains from one sample in a study of OX40 agonist ivuxolimab in advanced cancers. Profiling relied on immunoSEQ multiplex PCR, and the TCRdb table lists in-frame clones only, not all of them. The table shows 90,000 or so clones, with around 90% occurring only once. Sequencing used CD4+ or CD8+ T cells sorted from blood, obtained in a trial of the OX40 agonist ivuxolimab. These receptors originate from an adult with an advanced solid tumor such as melanoma, head and neck, liver or kidney cancer. Each CDR3 is given with its conserved first and last residue. The order of the fields is D gene, clone size, V gene, J gene, CDR3 DNA, CDR3 protein. The D gene is left open where the match is weak. Not all rows give a size; the values are once, few, many and, for expanded clones, a class.

d_call: NA; clone_size: NA; v_call: TRBV7-3; j_call: TRBJ2-1; cdr3_nt: TGTGCCAGCAGCCCGGTAGGGGGAGGGGGCGACAATGAGCAGTTCTTC; cdr3_aa: CASSPVGGGGDNEQFF
d_call: NA; clone_size: NA; v_call: TRBV27; j_call: TRBJ2-2; cdr3_nt: TGTGCCAGCACGGGAACCGGGGAGCTGTTTTTT; cdr3_aa: CASTGTGELFF
d_call: TRBD2; clone_size: NA; v_call: TRBV11-3; j_call: TRBJ2-3; cdr3_nt: TGTGCCAGCAGCTCGGGACTAGTTGGCGATACGCAGTATTTT; cdr3_aa: CASSSGLVGDTQYF
d_call: NA; clone_size: NA; v_call: TRBV7-2; j_call: TRBJ2-3; cdr3_nt: TGTGCCAGCAGCTTAGGGGCAGGATTTACAGATACGCAGTATTTT; cdr3_aa: CASSLGAGFTDTQYF
d_call: NA; clone_size: once; v_call: TRBV6-6; j_call: TRBJ1-5; cdr3_nt: TGTGCCAGCAGTCCGGATGGGGGGGGAGGACAGCCCCAGCATTTT; cdr3_aa: CASSPDGGGGQPQHF
d_call: NA; clone_size: NA; v_call: TRBV6-5; j_call: TRBJ2-1; cdr3_nt: TGTGCCAGCGCCGAGGACGTCGACAATGAGCAGTTCTTC; cdr3_aa: CASAEDVDNEQFF
d_call: TRBD2; clone_size: NA; v_call: TRBV27; j_call: TRBJ2-1; cdr3_nt: TGTGCCAGCTCCCGTAGCGGGGTGTACAATGAGCAGTTCTTC; cdr3_aa: CASSRSGVYNEQFF
d_call: TRBD1; clone_size: NA; v_call: TRBV4-3; j_call: TRBJ2-5; cdr3_nt: TGCGCCAGCAGCCAAGTGCCCGCAGGGGGTTTTAAAGAGACCCAGTACTTC; cdr3_aa: CASSQVPAGGFKETQYF
d_call: NA; clone_size: once; v_call: TRBV19; j_call: TRBJ2-5; cdr3_nt: TGTGCCAGTAGTATAGTGTCAGGGGTCCAAGAGACCCAGTACTTC; cdr3_aa: CASSIVSGVQETQYF
d_call: TRBD1; clone_size: NA; v_call: TRBV7-8; j_call: TRBJ1-2; cdr3_nt: TGTGCCAGCAGCTTAGCGCGGACAGGGCGGATCTATGGCTACACCTTC; cdr3_aa: CASSLARTGRIYGYTF
d_call: TRBD2; clone_size: NA; v_call: TRBV27; j_call: TRBJ2-3; cdr3_nt: TGTGCCAGCAGTCGCCGGACTAGCTACACAGATACGCAGTATTTT; cdr3_aa: CASSRRTSYTDTQYF
d_call: NA; clone_size: NA; v_call: TRBV28; j_call: TRBJ1-1; cdr3_nt: TGTGCCAGCAGTTTAAGGGGCCCCACTGAAGCTTTCTTT; cdr3_aa: CASSLRGPTEAFF
d_call: NA; clone_size: NA; v_call: TRBV6-1; j_call: TRBJ1-5; cdr3_nt: TGTGCCAGCAGCCAAGACAGATTTAGCAATCAGCCCCAGCATTTT; cdr3_aa: CASSQDRFSNQPQHF
d_call: NA; clone_size: NA; v_call: TRBV4-3; j_call: TRBJ1-2; cdr3_nt: TGCGCCAGCAGCCAATCGTCCACCTATAACTATGGCTACACCTTC; cdr3_aa: CASSQSSTYNYGYTF
d_call: NA; clone_size: NA; v_call: TRBV12-5; j_call: TRBJ1-5; cdr3_nt: TGTGCTAGTGGTTTGTGGCAGCCCCAGCATTTT; cdr3_aa: CASGLWQPQHF
d_call: NA; clone_size: NA; v_call: TRBV30; j_call: TRBJ1-1; cdr3_nt: TGTGCCTGGAGTGTCGGCCTTGCGGGGGCCATTATCCCTGAAGCTTTCTTT; cdr3_aa: CAWSVGLAGAIIPEAFF
d_call: NA; clone_size: NA; v_call: TRBV30; j_call: TRBJ1-4; cdr3_nt: TGTGCCTCGATTAGCTCCTCCTCAGAAAAACTGTTTTTT; cdr3_aa: CASISSSSEKLFF
d_call: NA; clone_size: NA; v_call: TRBV28; j_call: TRBJ1-1; cdr3_nt: TGTGCCAGCAGTTCCTCGACAGGCGTTTATATGAACACTGAAGCTTTCTTT; cdr3_aa: CASSSSTGVYMNTEAFF
d_call: NA; clone_size: NA; v_call: TRBV6-4; j_call: TRBJ1-1; cdr3_nt: TGTGCCAGCAGTGAGGGTGGGATGAACACTGAAGCTTTCTTT; cdr3_aa: CASSEGGMNTEAFF
d_call: NA; clone_size: NA; v_call: TRBV6-6; j_call: TRBJ2-3; cdr3_nt: TGTGCCAGCAGTTACTCGATAACAGATACGCAGTATTTT; cdr3_aa: CASSYSITDTQYF
d_call: NA; clone_size: NA; v_call: TRBV7-3; j_call: TRBJ1-1; cdr3_nt: TGTGCCAGCAGCCTCTCGGGGTTCGGGACTGAAGCTTTCTTT; cdr3_aa: CASSLSGFGTEAFF
d_call: NA; clone_size: once; v_call: TRBV28; j_call: TRBJ2-2; cdr3_nt: TGTGCCAGCAAATTACAGGGCTGGAACACCGGGGAGCTGTTTTTT; cdr3_aa: CASKLQGWNTGELFF
d_call: NA; clone_size: NA; v_call: TRBV11-3; j_call: TRBJ1-1; cdr3_nt: TGTGCCAGCAGCTTAGGAAGCAATTCCTACATCGAAATGAACACTGAAGCTTTCTTT; cdr3_aa: CASSLGSNSYIEMNTEAFF
d_call: NA; clone_size: NA; v_call: TRBV7-9; j_call: TRBJ2-1; cdr3_nt: TGTGCCAGCAGCCCATCTAGCGCCAGGTGGAATGAGCAGTTCTTC; cdr3_aa: CASSPSSARWNEQFF
d_call: NA; clone_size: NA; v_call: TRBV6-5; j_call: TRBJ2-5; cdr3_nt: TGTGCCAGCAGTAGAATAGGGGAATCAGAGACCCAGTACTTC; cdr3_aa: CASSRIGESETQYF
d_call: TRBD1; clone_size: once; v_call: TRBV6-5; j_call: TRBJ2-1; cdr3_nt: TGTGCCAGCAGTTTCCCGGGACAGGACAATGAGCAGTTCTTC; cdr3_aa: CASSFPGQDNEQFF
d_call: NA; clone_size: NA; v_call: TRBV15; j_call: TRBJ2-1; cdr3_nt: TGTGCCACCAGCGGGGACTTTACAGGGGTTGGGTACAATGAGCAGTTCTTC; cdr3_aa: CATSGDFTGVGYNEQFF
d_call: NA; clone_size: NA; v_call: TRBV5-6; j_call: TRBJ2-1; cdr3_nt: TGTGCCAGCAGCTGGGGGGATCTCGAGCAGTTCTTC; cdr3_aa: CASSWGDLEQFF
d_call: NA; clone_size: once; v_call: TRBV7-2; j_call: TRBJ2-3; cdr3_nt: TGTGCCAGCCTATCCCGCACAGATACGCAGTATTTT; cdr3_aa: CASLSRTDTQYF
d_call: NA; clone_size: NA; v_call: TRBV5-4; j_call: TRBJ1-2; cdr3_nt: TGTGCCAGCAGCTTGGCCCAGGGAGGGGCCTATGGCTACACCTTC; cdr3_aa: CASSLAQGGAYGYTF
d_call: NA; clone_size: NA; v_call: TRBV28; j_call: TRBJ1-3; cdr3_nt: TGTGCCAGCAGTTTGCCAGGAAGATCTGGAAACACCATATATTTT; cdr3_aa: CASSLPGRSGNTIYF
d_call: NA; clone_size: NA; v_call: TRBV20-1; j_call: TRBJ1-1; cdr3_nt: TGCAGTGCTTCAGGGCGGACTGAAGCTTTCTTT; cdr3_aa: CSASGRTEAFF
d_call: TRBD2; clone_size: once; v_call: TRBV5-4; j_call: TRBJ2-1; cdr3_nt: TGTGCCAGCAGCTTGGCCGGGAGGAGGGTTGAGCAGTTCTTC; cdr3_aa: CASSLAGRRVEQFF
d_call: NA; clone_size: NA; v_call: TRBV19; j_call: TRBJ2-6; cdr3_nt: TGTGCCAGTAGTCTAGGACCGTCTTCTGGGGCCAACGTCCTGACTTTC; cdr3_aa: CASSLGPSSGANVLTF
d_call: NA; clone_size: NA; v_call: TRBV28; j_call: TRBJ1-5; cdr3_nt: TGTGCCAGCAGTCCACGGGTCCCAAGCTATAGCAATCAGCCCCAGCATTTT; cdr3_aa: CASSPRVPSYSNQPQHF
d_call: NA; clone_size: NA; v_call: TRBV4-3; j_call: TRBJ1-1; cdr3_nt: TGCGCCAGCAGCCAAGGCCTTAGGAGTGAAGCTTTCTTT; cdr3_aa: CASSQGLRSEAFF
d_call: TRBD2; clone_size: NA; v_call: TRBV27; j_call: TRBJ2-1; cdr3_nt: TGTGCCAGCAGTCTTGAGCGGGAGGGCCCCCTCTGGGAGCAGTTCTTC; cdr3_aa: CASSLEREGPLWEQFF
d_call: NA; clone_size: NA; v_call: TRBV4-3; j_call: TRBJ1-6; cdr3_nt: TGCGCCAGCAGCCAAGATATAGATAGCTATAATTCACCCCTCCACTTT; cdr3_aa: CASSQDIDSYNSPLHF
d_call: TRBD2; clone_size: NA; v_call: TRBV7-3; j_call: TRBJ2-3; cdr3_nt: TGTGCCAGCAGCGCACAGTTGGGGGGGTACTTCACAGATACGCAGTATTTT; cdr3_aa: CASSAQLGGYFTDTQYF
d_call: NA; clone_size: NA; v_call: TRBV28; j_call: TRBJ1-5; cdr3_nt: TGTGCCAGCAGTCGCCTTTCGGGGAGAGATAGCAATCAGCCCCAGCATTTT; cdr3_aa: CASSRLSGRDSNQPQHF
d_call: TRBD1; clone_size: NA; v_call: TRBV30; j_call: TRBJ2-7; cdr3_nt: TGTGCCTGGAGTGTGGGACAGGCCTTTGGGGAGCAGTACTTC; cdr3_aa: CAWSVGQAFGEQYF
d_call: NA; clone_size: NA; v_call: TRBV2; j_call: TRBJ2-1; cdr3_nt: TGTGCCAGCAGTCTAGCGCCGGAAAGCTCCTACAATGAGCAGTTCTTC; cdr3_aa: CASSLAPESSYNEQFF
d_call: TRBD1; clone_size: NA; v_call: TRBV6-6; j_call: TRBJ1-6; cdr3_nt: TGTGCCAGCAGTTGGCAAGGGGGCGGCCGGCGTTCACCCCTCCACTTT; cdr3_aa: CASSWQGGGRRSPLHF
d_call: NA; clone_size: NA; v_call: TRBV12-5; j_call: TRBJ1-5; cdr3_nt: TGTGCTAGTGGCACCGATCAGCCCCAGCATTTT; cdr3_aa: CASGTDQPQHF
d_call: NA; clone_size: NA; v_call: TRBV28; j_call: TRBJ1-3; cdr3_nt: TGTGCCAGCAGTTTATCTTCTGGCGGGTTCTCTGGAAACACCATATATTTT; cdr3_aa: CASSLSSGGFSGNTIYF
d_call: NA; clone_size: NA; v_call: TRBV27; j_call: TRBJ2-1; cdr3_nt: TGTGCCAGCAGTTGGGACTCTTCCTACAATGAGCAGTTCTTC; cdr3_aa: CASSWDSSYNEQFF
d_call: NA; clone_size: once; v_call: TRBV25-1; j_call: TRBJ2-7; cdr3_nt: TGTGCCAGCAGTGGGGTAGGGGACGAGCAGTACTTC; cdr3_aa: CASSGVGDEQYF
d_call: TRBD1; clone_size: once; v_call: TRBV9; j_call: TRBJ1-1; cdr3_nt: TGTGCCAGCAGCGAAGACAGGGCCACTGAAGCTTTCTTT; cdr3_aa: CASSEDRATEAFF
d_call: NA; clone_size: NA; v_call: TRBV27; j_call: TRBJ2-7; cdr3_nt: TGTGCCAGCAGTTTTGCGGGGCCCTCCTACGAGCAGTACTTC; cdr3_aa: CASSFAGPSYEQYF
d_call: NA; clone_size: NA; v_call: TRBV11-3; j_call: TRBJ2-3; cdr3_nt: TGTGCCAGCTCCTTAGGGGGGTACACAGATACGCAGTATTTT; cdr3_aa: CASSLGGYTDTQYF
d_call: NA; clone_size: NA; v_call: TRBV4-2; j_call: TRBJ2-1; cdr3_nt: TGTGCCAGCAGCCAAGAAATTCTTCTTGCGGCATACAATGAGCAGTTCTTC; cdr3_aa: CASSQEILLAAYNEQFF
d_call: TRBD1; clone_size: NA; v_call: TRBV28; j_call: TRBJ2-1; cdr3_nt: TGTGCCAGCAGTTTAAACCTCGGGACAGGGGTCAGCAACAATGAGCAGTTCTTC; cdr3_aa: CASSLNLGTGVSNNEQFF
d_call: NA; clone_size: NA; v_call: TRBV5-6; j_call: TRBJ2-3; cdr3_nt: TGTGCCAGCAGCTTGTGGGGGGCCGGTACAGATACGCAGTATTTT; cdr3_aa: CASSLWGAGTDTQYF
d_call: NA; clone_size: NA; v_call: TRBV9; j_call: TRBJ1-3; cdr3_nt: TGTGCCAGCAGCGTCCATGAAGCGGGCGTCAACACCATATATTTT; cdr3_aa: CASSVHEAGVNTIYF
d_call: NA; clone_size: NA; v_call: TRBV6-5; j_call: TRBJ2-1; cdr3_nt: TGTGCCAGCAGTTACTCGATGGTTGATGAGCAGTTCTTC; cdr3_aa: CASSYSMVDEQFF
d_call: TRBD2; clone_size: NA; v_call: TRBV2; j_call: TRBJ2-1; cdr3_nt: TGTGCCAGCAGGGAATCTAGCGGGTTTGTGGATGAGCAGTTCTTC; cdr3_aa: CASRESSGFVDEQFF
d_call: TRBD2; clone_size: NA; v_call: TRBV11-2; j_call: TRBJ2-7; cdr3_nt: TGTGCCAGCAGCTCCGGACCGGGACTAGCGGGAGGATACGAGCAGTACTTC; cdr3_aa: CASSSGPGLAGGYEQYF